The clone carrying this T cell receptor beta chain turned up a few times. Its antigen is unidentified. One end of the junction does not line up with germline, which may come from a read error. This record belongs to a study of metastatic and nonmetastatic thyroid tumors. Study overall: Repertoires from blood and tumor or nodule tissue of malignant and benign thyroid patients were compared. Study outcomes and limitations: Across blood and tumor, TCR beta diversity in malignant thyroid tumors was reportedly significantly higher than in benign nodules.

Germline V gene lookup returns CDR1 MDHEN and CDR2 SYDVKM. This CDR3 has 13 amino acids. Not a single patient had been given any form of treatment at any point before undergoing thyroid surgery. Per the original data handling: Between-group CDR3 differences, defined by clinicopathological status, yielded a distant-metastasis classifier for papillary thyroid cancer. TCRdb re-analyzed the PCR reads through MiXCR. The V and J calls shown here were made by TCRdb, not taken from the authors' results. Of some 22,000 clones listed, approximately 20% are singletons. The sample taken for sequencing was blood. This rearrangement joins TRBV28 to TRBJ1-6, with 7 bases identical to TRBD1. The TCR originated in a male donor with papillary thyroid cancer or a benign thyroid nodule (not recorded which). Some clones in this sample may be carry-over from other donors' samples. CDR3 in amino acids: CSSGRDSNSPLHF. CDR3 DNA sequence: TGTTCCAGCGGCCGGGACAGCAATTCACCCCTCCACTTT.